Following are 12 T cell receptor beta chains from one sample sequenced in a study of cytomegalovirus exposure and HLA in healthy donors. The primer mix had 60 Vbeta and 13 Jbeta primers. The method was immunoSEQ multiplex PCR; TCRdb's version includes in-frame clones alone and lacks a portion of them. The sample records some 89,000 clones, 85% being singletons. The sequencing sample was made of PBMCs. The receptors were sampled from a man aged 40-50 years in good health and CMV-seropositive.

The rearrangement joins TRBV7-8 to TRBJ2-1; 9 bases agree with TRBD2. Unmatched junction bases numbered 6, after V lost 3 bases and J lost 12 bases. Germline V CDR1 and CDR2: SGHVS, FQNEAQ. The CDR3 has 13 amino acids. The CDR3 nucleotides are TGTGCCAGCAGCTTGGACCTTAGCGGGGGGCAGTTCTTC. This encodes CASSLDLSGGQFF.

CDR3 residues: CASSLRESLGGYTF. In nucleotides, the CDR3 is TGTGCCAGCAGCTTAAGGGAGAGTTTAGGTGGCTACACCTTC. The genes are TRBV5-4 and TRBJ1-2; D is ambiguous. Per germline, CDR1 SGHNT and CDR2 YYREEE (reference sequence). Trimming removed 2 bases at V and 7 bases at J, with 15 bases between. CDR3 length equals 14 residues.

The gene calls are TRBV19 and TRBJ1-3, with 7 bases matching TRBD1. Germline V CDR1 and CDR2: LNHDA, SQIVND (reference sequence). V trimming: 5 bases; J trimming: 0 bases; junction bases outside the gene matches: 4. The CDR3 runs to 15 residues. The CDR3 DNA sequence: TGTGCCAGTAGTCCCCGGACAGGCTCTGGAAACACCATATATTTT. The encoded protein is CASSPRTGSGNTIYF.

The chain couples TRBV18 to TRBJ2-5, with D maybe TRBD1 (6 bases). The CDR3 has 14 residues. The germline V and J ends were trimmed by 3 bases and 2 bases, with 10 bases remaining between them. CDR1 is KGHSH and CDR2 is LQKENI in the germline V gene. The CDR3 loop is CASSPRQAQETQYF. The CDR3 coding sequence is TGTGCCAGCTCACCGAGACAGGCTCAAGAGACCCAGTACTTC.

The CDR3 spells CASSLFRGGRQETQYF. In DNA form, the CDR3 reads TGTGCCAGCAGCTTATTCCGGGGAGGAAGGCAAGAGACCCAGTACTTC. The rearrangement links TRBV11-3 to TRBJ2-5, with D tentatively TRBD2 (6 bases). The CDR3 has 16 residues. The germline gives CDR1 SGHNT, CDR2 YENEEA. V was clipped by 2 bases and J by 2 bases, with 15 bases between them.

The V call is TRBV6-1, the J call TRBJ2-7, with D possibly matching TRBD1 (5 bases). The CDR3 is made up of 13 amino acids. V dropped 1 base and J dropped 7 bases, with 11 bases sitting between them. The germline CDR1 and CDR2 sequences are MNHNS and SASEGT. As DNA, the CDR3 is TGTGCCAGCAGTGAAGGGACACCCCAGGAGCAGTACTTC. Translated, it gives CASSEGTPQEQYF.

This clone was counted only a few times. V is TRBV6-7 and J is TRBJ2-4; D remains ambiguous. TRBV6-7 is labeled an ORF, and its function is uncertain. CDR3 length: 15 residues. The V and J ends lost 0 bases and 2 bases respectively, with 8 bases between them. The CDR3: CASSYSLNSKNIQYF. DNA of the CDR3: TGTGCCAGCAGTTACTCCTTAAACTCCAAAAACATTCAGTACTTC.

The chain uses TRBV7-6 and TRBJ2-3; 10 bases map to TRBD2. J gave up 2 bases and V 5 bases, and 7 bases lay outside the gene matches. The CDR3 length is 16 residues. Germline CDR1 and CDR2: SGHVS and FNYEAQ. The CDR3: CASSKRTSGNTDTQYF. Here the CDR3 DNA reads TGTGCCAGCAGCAAGAGGACTAGCGGAAACACAGATACGCAGTATTTT. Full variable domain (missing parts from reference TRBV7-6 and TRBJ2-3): GAGVSQSPRYKVTKRGQDVALRCDPISGHVSLYWYRQALGQGPEFLTYFNYEAQQDKSGLPNDRFSAERPEGSISTLTIQRTEQRDSAMYRCASSKRTSGNTDTQYFGPGTRLTVL.

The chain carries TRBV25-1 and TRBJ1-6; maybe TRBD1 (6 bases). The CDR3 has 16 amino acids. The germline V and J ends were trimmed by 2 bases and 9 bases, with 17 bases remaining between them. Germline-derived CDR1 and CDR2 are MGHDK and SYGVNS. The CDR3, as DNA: TGTGCCAGCAGTGAAATCGGCAATACAGGGAGTTCACCCCTCCACTTT. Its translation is CASSEIGNTGSSPLHF. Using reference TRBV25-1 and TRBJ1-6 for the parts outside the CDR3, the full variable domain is EADIYQTPRYLVIGTGKKITLECSQTMGHDKMYWYQQDPGMELHLIHYSYGVNSTEKGDLSSESTVSRIRTEHFPLTLESARPSHTSQYLCASSEIGNTGSSPLHFGNGTRLTVT.

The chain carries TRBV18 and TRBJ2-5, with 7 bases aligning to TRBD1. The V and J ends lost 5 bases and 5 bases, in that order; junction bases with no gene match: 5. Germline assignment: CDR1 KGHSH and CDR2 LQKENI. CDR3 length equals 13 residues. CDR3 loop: CASSMTGSETQYF. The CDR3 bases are TGTGCCAGCTCAATGACAGGGAGCGAGACCCAGTACTTC.

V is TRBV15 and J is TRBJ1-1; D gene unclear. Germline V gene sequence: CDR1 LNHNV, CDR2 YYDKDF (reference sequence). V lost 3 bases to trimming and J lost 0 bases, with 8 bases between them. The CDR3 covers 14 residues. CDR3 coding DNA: TGTGCCACCAGCAGGACAACGATGAACACTGAAGCTTTCTTT. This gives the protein CATSRTTMNTEAFF. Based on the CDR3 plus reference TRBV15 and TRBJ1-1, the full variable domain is DAMVIQNPRYQVTQFGKPVTLSCSQTLNHNVMYWYQQKSSQAPKLLFHYYDKDFNNEADTPDNFQSRRPNTSFCFLDIRSPGLGDTAMYLCATSRTTMNTEAFFGQGTRLTVV.

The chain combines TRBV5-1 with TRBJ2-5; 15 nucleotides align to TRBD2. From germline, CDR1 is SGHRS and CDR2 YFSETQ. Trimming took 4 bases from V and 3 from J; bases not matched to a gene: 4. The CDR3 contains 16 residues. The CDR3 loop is CASSPRTSGGEETQYF. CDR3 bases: TGCGCCAGCAGCCCAAGGACTAGCGGGGGGGAAGAGACCCAGTACTTC.